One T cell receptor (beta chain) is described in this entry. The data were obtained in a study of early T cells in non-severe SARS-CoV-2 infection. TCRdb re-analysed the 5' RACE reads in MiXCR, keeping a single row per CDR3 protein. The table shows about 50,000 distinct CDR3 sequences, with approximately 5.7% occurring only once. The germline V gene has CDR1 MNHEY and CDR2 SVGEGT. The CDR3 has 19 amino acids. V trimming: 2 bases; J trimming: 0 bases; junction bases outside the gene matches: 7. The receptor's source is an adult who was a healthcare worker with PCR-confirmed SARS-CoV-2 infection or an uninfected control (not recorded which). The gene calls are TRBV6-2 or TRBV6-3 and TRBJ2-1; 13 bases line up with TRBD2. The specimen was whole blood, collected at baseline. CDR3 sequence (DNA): TGTGCCAGCAGTTACGAACTAGCGGGAGGGCCGAGCTCCTACAATGAGCAGTTCTTC. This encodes CASSYELAGGPSSYNEQFF.